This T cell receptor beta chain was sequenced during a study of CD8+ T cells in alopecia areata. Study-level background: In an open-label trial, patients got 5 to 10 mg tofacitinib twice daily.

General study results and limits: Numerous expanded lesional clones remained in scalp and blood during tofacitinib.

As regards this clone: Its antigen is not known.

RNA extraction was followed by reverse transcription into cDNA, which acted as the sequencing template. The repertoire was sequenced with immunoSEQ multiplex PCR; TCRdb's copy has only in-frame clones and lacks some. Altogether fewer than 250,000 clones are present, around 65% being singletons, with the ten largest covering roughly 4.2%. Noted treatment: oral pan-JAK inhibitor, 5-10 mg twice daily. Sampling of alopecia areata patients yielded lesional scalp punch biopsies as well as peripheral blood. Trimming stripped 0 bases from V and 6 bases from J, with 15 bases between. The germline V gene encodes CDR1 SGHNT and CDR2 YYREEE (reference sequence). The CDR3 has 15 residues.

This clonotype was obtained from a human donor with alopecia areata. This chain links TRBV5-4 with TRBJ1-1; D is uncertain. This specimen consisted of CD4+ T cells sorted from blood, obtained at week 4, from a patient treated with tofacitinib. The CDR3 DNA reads TGTGCCAGCAGCTTGGCTGGGAGGACCGGGGCTGAAGCTTTCTTT. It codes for CASSLAGRTGAEAFF. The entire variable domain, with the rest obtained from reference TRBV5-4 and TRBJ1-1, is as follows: ETGVTQSPTHLIKTRGQQVTLRCSSQSGHNTVSWYQQALGQGPQFIFQYYREEENGRGNFPPRFSGLQFPNYSSELNVNALELDDSALYLCASSLAGRTGAEAFFGQGTRLTVV.